These 20 T cell receptor beta chains were sequenced from one sample in a study of PD-L1 blockade in urothelial cancer. This table comes from immunoSEQ multiplex PCR, and its TCRdb copy is limited to in-frame clones, with some not included. This sample has over 30,000 clones, with approximately 84% found just once. Time point in this sample: pretreatment peripheral blood. The sample here was PBMCs, taken around atezolizumab (anti-PD-L1) treatment. The receptors here all came from a man in his sixties with urothelial cancer.

This clone came up a few times. The J gene is TRBJ1-1, the V gene TRBV6-1, with 7 bases identical to TRBD1. The CDR3 is made up of 13 amino acids. The V gene's germline CDR1 is MNHNS and CDR2 SASEGT. J lost 11 bases, V lost 8 bases, and 14 bases had no gene match. The CDR3, as DNA: TGTGCCAGCTCCCGAGGGACAGACGGCGCGGCTTTCTTT. Its protein is CASSRGTDGAAFF.

This clone was observed a few times. The chain links TRBV5-1 to TRBJ1-4; D ambiguous. This CDR3 has 14 residues. With 0 bases removed from V and 1 base from J, the gap between germline ends came to 4 bases. CDR1 SGHRS and CDR2 YFSETQ come from the germline V gene. The CDR3 loop reads CASSLGGTNEKLFF. The CDR3 bases are TGCGCCAGCAGCTTGGGAGGAACTAATGAAAAACTGTTTTTT.

The chain joins TRBV5-8 to TRBJ2-7; 9 bases map to TRBD1. Per the germline V gene, CDR1 is SGHTS and CDR2 is YDEGEE. The CDR3 loop spans 14 amino acids. J was trimmed by 7 bases and V by 5 bases; bases with no gene match: 10. This chain's CDR3 is CASRRGQGSGEQYF. In nucleotides, the CDR3 is TGTGCCAGCAGACGGGGACAGGGTTCTGGTGAGCAGTACTTC. The variable domain in full, completed from reference TRBV5-8 and TRBJ2-7, reads EAGVTQSPTHLIKTRGQQATLRCSPISGHTSVYWYQQALGLGLQFLLWYDEGEERNRGNFPPRFSGRQFPNYSSELNVNALELEDSALYLCASRRGQGSGEQYFGPGTRLTVT.

The chain joins TRBV6-5 to TRBJ2-7, with 11 bases that match TRBD2. V gave up 4 bases and J gave up 3 bases; unmatched junction bases: 5. Looked up from germline, CDR1 is MNHEY and CDR2 is SVGAGI. The length of the CDR3 is 15 residues. DNA of the CDR3: TGTGCCAGCAGTTGGGCCCTAGCGGGAGGCTACGAGCAGTACTTC. Translated, it gives CASSWALAGGYEQYF.

Here the CDR3 DNA reads TGTGCCAGTAGGGAGGGACAGGGGAGTATCCAGCCCCAGCATTTT. Its translation is CASREGQGSIQPQHF. The chain joins TRBV19 to TRBJ1-5; the match to TRBD1 covers 10 bases. V gave up 6 bases and J gave up 7 bases; unmatched junction bases: 9. CDR3 size: 15 residues. The germline gives CDR1 LNHDA, CDR2 SQIVND (reference sequence).

The chain has TRBV10-3 and TRBJ2-1, with TRBD2 identical over 8 bases. The ends lost 3 bases at V and 5 bases at J; junction bases unmatched: 12. Germline CDR1 reads ENHRY; CDR2 reads SYGVKD. This CDR3 has 17 residues. The CDR3 sequence is CAISDSRSTSGHNEQFF. CDR3 sequence (DNA): TGTGCCATCAGTGATTCCCGAAGTACTAGCGGCCACAATGAGCAGTTCTTC.

The chain carries TRBV9 and TRBJ1-2, with TRBD1 matching 9 bases. CDR3 size: 15 residues. V shed 0 bases and J 4 bases; nucleotides not matched to a gene: 4. Germline assignment: CDR1 SGDLS and CDR2 YYNGEE. The chain's CDR3 is CASSVGTGEPYGYTF. The DNA for the CDR3 is TGTGCCAGCAGCGTAGGGACAGGGGAACCCTATGGCTACACCTTC.

The chain carries TRBV6-5 and TRBJ2-3; D unresolved. CDR3 length: 11 residues. Germline CDR1 reads MNHEY; CDR2 reads SVGAGI. The germline V and J ends were trimmed by 6 bases and 6 bases, with 7 bases remaining between them. The CDR3 region has the DNA TGTGCCAGCAGGGTTGAGGATACGCAGTATTTT. This sequence encodes CASRVEDTQYF.

CDR3 sequence: CASSHTENEQYF. The DNA of the CDR3 is TGTGCCAGCAGCCACACAGAGAACGAGCAGTACTTC. This rearrangement joins TRBV27 to TRBJ2-7; no reliable D call. V lost 6 bases and J 5 bases, leaving 11 bases between the germline ends. This CDR3 is built from 12 residues. The germline gives CDR1 MNHEY, CDR2 SMNVEV (reference sequence).

The count of this clone is one. Other DNA sequences within the sample encode an identical CDR3. The chain carries TRBV14 and TRBJ1-2; D unresolved. V lost 0 bases and J 3 bases, leaving 14 bases between the germline ends. The germline V gene encodes CDR1 SGHDN and CDR2 FVKESK. The CDR3 loop spans 16 amino acids. CDR3 in DNA: TGTGCCAGCAGCCAAGATCTAGGGAGTCCGGACTATGGCTACACCTTC. Protein product: CASSQDLGSPDYGYTF.

The chain carries TRBV10-2 and TRBJ1-1; a weak D match, TRBD1 (5 bases). The CDR3 extends over 12 amino acids. The V gene lost 7 bases and the J gene lost 1 base, with 7 bases spanning the gap. Per the germline V gene, CDR1 is WSHSY and CDR2 is SAAADI. In DNA, the CDR3 is TGCGCCAGCATGCAGGGGAACACTGAAGCTTTCTTT. Its translation: CASMQGNTEAFF.

V and J are TRBV7-8 and TRBJ2-1; a weak D match, TRBD2 (7 bases). This CDR3 is built from 19 residues. The germline V gene encodes CDR1 SGHVS and CDR2 FQNEAQ. V lost 2 bases and J 9 bases, leaving 29 bases between the germline ends. CDR3 residues: CASSLIPGAGDVISFEQFF. The CDR3 nucleotides are TGTGCCAGCAGCTTAATTCCGGGGGCGGGAGACGTGATTTCCTTTGAGCAGTTCTTC.

This clone was found a few times. V usage is TRBV6-5 and J usage is TRBJ2-7; TRBD2 matches 10 bases. Looked up from germline, CDR1 is MNHEY and CDR2 is SVGAGI. V gave up 6 bases and J gave up 12 bases; unmatched junction bases: 8. The CDR3 totals 12 residues. CDR3: CASSPLAGVAYF. The CDR3, as DNA: TGTGCCAGCAGCCCCCTAGCGGGAGTGGCGTACTTC.

Notes on this clone: The DNA is omitted, as the CDR3 cannot be located on it reliably, and the CDR3 follows TCRdb's listing. V usage is TRBV12-2 and J usage is TRBJ2-7; the table's D call, TRBD1, has no DNA check behind it. TRBV12-2 is flagged as a pseudogene. 15 amino acids form the CDR3, both terminal residues included. The CDR3 region is CASRLVGQGTYEQYF.

In its sample, this clone was seen a few times. The J gene is TRBJ2-5, the V gene TRBV9; maybe TRBD1 (6 bases). Germline lookup yields CDR1 SGDLS and CDR2 YYNGEE. Trimming stripped 0 bases from V and 2 bases from J, with 11 bases between. The CDR3 extends over 15 amino acids. The CDR3 reads CASSVGTDPQETQYF. The CDR3 nucleotides are TGTGCCAGCAGCGTAGGGACAGACCCACAAGAGACCCAGTACTTC.

This chain uses TRBV5-1 with TRBJ1-1; 7 bases align to TRBD1. The CDR3 is made up of 14 amino acids. V lost 5 bases and J lost 4; bases outside the gene matches: 8. The V gene's germline CDR1 is SGHRS and CDR2 YFSETQ. CDR3 protein: CASSSQGGGTEAFF. CDR3 bases: TGCGCCAGCAGTAGCCAGGGGGGTGGCACTGAAGCTTTCTTT.

CDR3 bases: TGTGCCAGCAGCGTAGATCCGGGAGTTGGGAACAATGAGCAGTTCTTC. Amino acid sequence: CASSVDPGVGNNEQFF. The V and J genes are TRBV9 and TRBJ2-1, with a possible D match to TRBD2 (6 bases). The germline CDR1 and CDR2 sequences are SGDLS and YYNGEE. The CDR3 loop spans 16 amino acids. Between the trimmed V and J ends, which lost 0 bases and 5 bases, there was a span of 15 bases.

This chain uses TRBV9 with TRBJ1-3; tentatively, D is TRBD1 (5 bases). CDR1 and CDR2 (germline): SGDLS, YYNGEE. V lost 4 bases and J 0 bases, leaving 14 bases between the germline ends. This CDR3 has 16 amino acids. The CDR3 nucleotides read TGTGCCAGCAGCCGGACACGGGCGAACTCTGGAAACACCATATATTTT. It yields the protein CASSRTRANSGNTIYF.

V and J are TRBV28 and TRBJ2-3; TRBD2 might be the D (5 bases). The CDR3 has 15 residues. Germline V CDR1 and CDR2: MDHEN, SYDVKM. V was trimmed by 4 bases and J by 0 bases, leaving 11 bases between them. CDR3 DNA: TGTGCCAGCAGTTCGACTACCCCTAGCACAGATACGCAGTATTTT. Translating it yields CASSSTTPSTDTQYF.

The rearrangement uses TRBV11-3 and TRBJ2-3, with 9 bases matching TRBD1. Germline assignment: CDR1 SGHNT and CDR2 YENEEA. The V gene end was trimmed by 3 bases and the J gene end by 3 bases; junction bases not matched to a gene: 10. The CDR3 spans 17 residues. This CDR3 reads CASSFNPGTGSTDTQYF. The CDR3, as DNA: TGTGCCAGCAGCTTTAACCCCGGGACAGGGAGTACAGATACGCAGTATTTT. Looking up the rest from reference TRBV11-3 and TRBJ2-3 gives the full variable domain: EAGVVQSPRYKIIEKKQPVAFWCNPISGHNTLYWYLQNLGQGPELLIRYENEEAVDDSQLPKDRFSAERLKGVDSTLKIQPAELGDSAVYLCASSFNPGTGSTDTQYFGPGTRLTVL.